One and the same sample provided the 24 T cell receptor beta chains below, sequenced in a study of T cells in Graves' hyperthyroidism and ophthalmopathy. The source material, RNA transcripts, was used to amplify TCR beta CDR3 regions. HTBI primers were used for first-round RT-PCR of the TCR CDR3. TCRdb itself ran the multiplex PCR reads through MiXCR, one entry per CDR3 protein. The sample has about 320,000 distinct CDR3 sequences, roughly 17% seen once. The sequenced sample consisted of blood. Every receptor here comes from a man aged 25-45 years with Graves' hyperthyroidism.

The chain combines TRBV15 with TRBJ2-1, with 8 bases that match TRBD2. Losses at the gene ends were 0 bases for V and 6 bases for J; bases not matched to a gene: 13. The CDR3 loop spans 18 amino acids. CDR1 is LNHNV, CDR2 YYDKDF, per germline (reference sequence). The CDR3 reads CATSREAGGMGVGNEQFF. The CDR3 nucleotides read TGTGCCACCAGCAGAGAGGCGGGAGGAATGGGGGTGGGCAATGAGCAGTTCTTC.

About this clonotype itself: A read error is possible here, since a much larger clone lies one base away. The rearrangement links TRBV7-9 to TRBJ2-7; the match to TRBD1 covers 9 bases. CDR1 is SEHNR, CDR2 FQNEAQ, per germline (reference sequence). The CDR3 runs to 15 residues. This chain's CDR3 is CASSLALGTGYEQHF. In DNA form, the CDR3 reads TGTGCCAGCAGCTTAGCGTTGGGGACAGGGTACGAGCAGCACTTC. The full variable domain, in which reference TRBV7-9 and TRBJ2-7 provide the parts outside the CDR3, is DTGVSQNPRHKITKRGQNVTFRCDPISEHNRLYWYRQTLGQGPEFLTYFQNEAQLEKSRLLSDRFSAERPKGSFSTLEIQRTEQGDSAMYLCASSLALGTGYEQHFGPGTRLTVT.

This clonotype was detected many times. The chain has TRBV7-3 and TRBJ2-7, with D possibly TRBD1 on 5 matching bases. The V gene lost 5 bases and the J gene lost 0 bases, with 17 bases spanning the gap. Germline-derived CDR1 and CDR2 are SGHTA and FQGTGA. The CDR3 sequence is 16 residues long. CDR3 residues: CASSPTPGIPSYEQYF. The CDR3 DNA reads TGTGCCAGCAGCCCTACCCCAGGGATCCCCTCCTACGAGCAGTACTTC.

V gene TRBV20-1 combines with J gene TRBJ1-1; 7 bases map to TRBD1. Germline values: CDR1 DFQATT, CDR2 SNEGSKA (reference sequence). V was clipped by 7 bases and J by 6 bases; unmatched bases: 11. The CDR3 has 13 residues. The CDR3 sequence is CSVAPNRGAEAFF. The CDR3 bases are TGCAGTGTAGCCCCCAACAGGGGCGCTGAAGCTTTCTTT.

The chain combines TRBV2 with TRBJ2-3, with a tentative D call TRBD2 (6 bases). The CDR3 extends over 16 amino acids. V dropped 3 bases and J dropped 1 base, with 14 bases sitting between them. The germline CDR1 and CDR2 sequences are SNHLY and FYNNEI. The CDR3 DNA follows: TGTGCCAGCAGTGACGGGGGACGACGGGGCACAGATACGCAGTATTTT. Translation: CASSDGGRRGTDTQYF.

This clonotype was counted many times. This chain links TRBV3-1 with TRBJ1-1; D is undetermined. Trimming took off 5 bases at V and 0 bases at J, with 10 bases between the two ends. Germline V lookup: CDR1 LGHDT, CDR2 YNNKEL (reference sequence). The CDR3 is 14 amino acids. CDR3 nucleotides: TGTGCCAGCAGCTTAGGGAGAATGAACACTGAAGCTTTCTTT. It is translated as CASSLGRMNTEAFF.

The chain joins TRBV14 to TRBJ1-2, with D possibly being TRBD1 (6 bases). Germline assignment: CDR1 SGHDN and CDR2 FVKESK. This CDR3 is built from 15 residues. The V and J ends lost 3 bases and 4 bases respectively, with 15 bases between them. The CDR3 protein is CASSQVGRGAYGYTF. CDR3 coding DNA: TGTGCCAGCAGCCAGGTCGGCAGGGGAGCCTATGGCTACACCTTC.

The chain has TRBV27 and TRBJ2-7; D remains unclear. The CDR3 contains 14 residues. From germline, CDR1 is MNHEY and CDR2 SMNVEV (reference sequence). The ends were cut back, 4 bases at V and 8 bases at J, with 18 bases in the middle. The CDR3 DNA is TGTGCCAGCAGTTCAGGCCCCGGTCCGTTGAAGCAGTACTTC. This encodes CASSSGPGPLKQYF.

This clonotype was recorded many times. This chain joins TRBV28 and TRBJ1-1; D is unresolved. Germline lookup yields CDR1 MDHEN and CDR2 SYDVKM. The V end was cut by 1 base, the J end by 3 bases, with 3 bases between. The CDR3 consists of 12 residues. The chain's CDR3 is CASSLSHTEAFF. In DNA form, the CDR3 reads TGTGCCAGCAGTTTATCTCACACTGAAGCTTTCTTT.

The genes are TRBV2 and TRBJ2-1; D might be TRBD2 (5 bases). The V end was cut by 3 bases, the J end by 9 bases, with 18 bases between. CDR1 and CDR2 from the germline V gene are SNHLY and FYNNEI. The CDR3 is made up of 15 amino acids. Here the CDR3 reads CASSDGVTSRAEQFF. CDR3 DNA sequence: TGTGCCAGCAGTGACGGAGTGACCTCGCGGGCTGAGCAGTTCTTC. The full variable domain, rest sourced from reference TRBV2 and TRBJ2-1, is EPEVTQTPSHQVTQMGQEVILRCVPISNHLYFYWYRQILGQKVEFLVSFYNNEISEKSEIFDDQFSVERPDGSNFTLKIRSTKLEDSAMYFCASSDGVTSRAEQFFGPGTRLTVL.

This clonotype was seen repeatedly, ten times or more. The rearrangement links TRBV20-1 to TRBJ1-5; possible D gene TRBD1, 6 bases. This CDR3 has 14 residues. CDR1 is DFQATT, CDR2 SNEGSKA, per germline (reference sequence). The ends were cut back, 3 bases at V and 6 bases at J, with 15 bases in the middle. CDR3 DNA: TGCAGTGCTAGGGGGGCCGAAGGGGGTCAGCCCCAGCATTTT. Its translation is CSARGAEGGQPQHF.

This clonotype was counted only a few times. This chain connects TRBV5-1 to TRBJ2-3, with 11 bases identical to TRBD2. Trimming cost V 4 bases and J 6 bases; bases outside gene matches: 7. Germline V gives CDR1 SGHRS, CDR2 YFSETQ. There are 15 residues in the CDR3. CDR3 nucleotides: TGCGCCAGCAGCCAATCGGCTAGCGGGAGGGATACGCAGTATTTT. This encodes CASSQSASGRDTQYF.

The chain couples TRBV20-1 to TRBJ1-1; 7 nucleotides match TRBD1. Germline CDR1 reads DFQATT; CDR2 reads SNEGSKA (reference sequence). V lost 1 base and J lost 0; bases outside the gene matches: 8. The CDR3 loop spans 16 amino acids. CDR3 protein: CSARGGSGQLNTEAFF. The CDR3 DNA reads as TGCAGTGCTAGAGGAGGATCGGGACAGTTGAACACTGAAGCTTTCTTT.

This clonotype was observed many times. The chain joins TRBV18 to TRBJ2-1; 8 bases agree with TRBD2. V shed 0 bases, J shed 7 bases, and the junction held 5 bases outside the gene matches. CDR3 length equals 15 residues. Germline V lookup: CDR1 KGHSH, CDR2 LQKENI. CDR3 DNA sequence: TGTGCCAGCTCACCACCGTCGGGAGGGAGGAATGAGCAGTTCTTC. It encodes CASSPPSGGRNEQFF.

This clonotype was detected a few times. The V call is TRBV6-1, the J call TRBJ2-5; D uncertain. Germline V lookup: CDR1 MNHNS, CDR2 SASEGT. The CDR3 runs to 13 residues. Trimming took off 3 bases at V and 4 bases at J, with 9 bases between the two ends. The CDR3 spells CASSEGTVETQYF. The CDR3 coding sequence is TGTGCCAGCAGTGAGGGAACGGTAGAGACCCAGTACTTC.

This clonotype has at least ten counts. The rearrangement joins TRBV3-1 to TRBJ2-7, with D possibly being TRBD1 or TRBD2 (5 bases each). The CDR3 runs 15 residues. Germline CDR1 LGHDT, CDR2 YNNKEL (reference sequence). The germline V and J ends were trimmed by 0 bases and 7 bases, with 16 bases remaining between them. CDR3 region: CASSQEGTLVREQYF. The CDR3 nucleotides read TGTGCCAGCAGCCAAGAAGGGACCCTTGTGCGAGAGCAGTACTTC.

This clonotype was seen only a few times. The V call is TRBV27, the J call TRBJ2-1, with TRBD2 identical over 9 bases. This CDR3 has 16 residues. Trimming at V came to 5 bases and at J to 5 bases, leaving 10 bases not matched to a gene. CDR1 and CDR2 (germline): MNHEY, SMNVEV (reference sequence). CDR3 DNA sequence: TGTGCCAGCAGTCACTACCTAGCGGGAATCCACAATGAGCAGTTCTTC. It encodes CASSHYLAGIHNEQFF.

This clonotype has ten or more counts. The chain recombines TRBV20-1 with TRBJ2-1, with D possibly being TRBD2 (7 bases). The germline V gene encodes CDR1 DFQATT and CDR2 SNEGSKA (reference sequence). The CDR3 has 14 residues. V gave up 0 bases and J gave up 8 bases, with 14 bases separating them. CDR3 sequence (DNA): TGCAGTGCTAGAGATTGGGAGGGGGACGATGAGCAGTTCTTC. Its protein product is CSARDWEGDDEQFF.

The chain links TRBV3-1 to TRBJ1-4, with 7 bases matching TRBD1. The CDR3 spans 14 residues. Germline assignment: CDR1 LGHDT and CDR2 YNNKEL (reference sequence). V was clipped by 2 bases and J by 6 bases; unmatched bases: 3. The chain's CDR3 is CASSQRRGDEKLFF. The CDR3 DNA follows: TGTGCCAGCAGCCAACGCAGGGGGGATGAAAAACTGTTTTTT.

This clonotype has at least ten counts. The rearrangement joins TRBV10-3 to TRBJ2-7; possibly TRBD1 for D (6 bases). Trimming took 3 bases from V and 4 from J, leaving 16 bases between them. This CDR3 spans 15 amino acids. Germline V gene lookup returns CDR1 ENHRY and CDR2 SYGVKD. The CDR3 DNA sequence: TGTGCCATCAGTGATGGGCAGGGGCCACCATACGAGCAGTACTTC. Amino acid sequence: CAISDGQGPPYEQYF.

This clonotype was counted at least ten times. The CDR3 protein is CASSPRNNEQFF. In DNA, the CDR3 is TGTGCCAGCAGTCCCCGTAACAATGAGCAGTTCTTC. This sequence joins TRBV12-3 or TRBV12-4 and TRBJ2-1; D uncertain. Trimming left V 5 bases short and J 5 bases short, with 7 bases between. This CDR3 region has 12 residues.

This clonotype was recorded a few times. This chain links TRBV11-2 with TRBJ1-4; D is possibly TRBD1 (5 bases). V lost 4 bases to trimming and J lost 7 bases, with 16 bases between them. From germline, CDR1 is SGHAT and CDR2 FQNNGV. CDR3 size: 15 residues. The CDR3 DNA reads as TGTGCCAGCAGCTGGGCAGGGCTTGGAGGTGAAAAACTGTTTTTT. Its protein is CASSWAGLGGEKLFF.

Many counts were recorded for this clonotype. This chain links TRBV7-9 with TRBJ2-7; 8 positions match TRBD1. Germline CDR1 is SEHNR and CDR2 is FQNEAQ (reference sequence). V trimming: 5 bases; J trimming: 4 bases; junction bases outside the gene matches: 7. The CDR3 covers 14 residues. The CDR3 reads CASSKRQGMYEQYF. In DNA, the CDR3 is TGTGCCAGCAGCAAAAGACAGGGGATGTACGAGCAGTACTTC. The entire variable domain, with the rest obtained from reference TRBV7-9 and TRBJ2-7, is as follows: DTGVSQNPRHKITKRGQNVTFRCDPISEHNRLYWYRQTLGQGPEFLTYFQNEAQLEKSRLLSDRFSAERPKGSFSTLEIQRTEQGDSAMYLCASSKRQGMYEQYFGPGTRLTVT.

The V and J genes are TRBV12-3 or TRBV12-4 and TRBJ2-2; possibly TRBD1 or TRBD2 for D (5 bases each). CDR3 length: 15 residues. Trimming cost V 8 bases and J 4 bases, with 17 bases left between them. The CDR3 DNA follows: TGTGCCAGCGGTTGGGGGTGGTTGGGCACCGGGGAGCTGTTTTTT. It is translated as CASGWGWLGTGELFF.